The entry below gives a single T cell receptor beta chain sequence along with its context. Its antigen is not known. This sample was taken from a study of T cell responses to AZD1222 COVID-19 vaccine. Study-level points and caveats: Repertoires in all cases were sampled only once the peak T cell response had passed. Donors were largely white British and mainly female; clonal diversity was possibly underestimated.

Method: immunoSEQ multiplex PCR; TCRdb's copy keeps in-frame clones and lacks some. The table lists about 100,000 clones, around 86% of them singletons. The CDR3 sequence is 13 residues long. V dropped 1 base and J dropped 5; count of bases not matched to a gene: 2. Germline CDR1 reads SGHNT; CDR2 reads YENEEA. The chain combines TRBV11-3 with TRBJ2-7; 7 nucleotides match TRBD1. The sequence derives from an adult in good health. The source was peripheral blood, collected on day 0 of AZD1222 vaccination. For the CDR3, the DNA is TGTGCCAGCAGCTTAGCCAGGGGGAACGAGCAGTACTTC. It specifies CASSLARGNEQYF. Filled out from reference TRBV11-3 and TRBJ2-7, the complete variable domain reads EAGVVQSPRYKIIEKKQPVAFWCNPISGHNTLYWYLQNLGQGPELLIRYENEEAVDDSQLPKDRFSAERLKGVDSTLKIQPAELGDSAVYLCASSLARGNEQYFGPGTRLTVT.